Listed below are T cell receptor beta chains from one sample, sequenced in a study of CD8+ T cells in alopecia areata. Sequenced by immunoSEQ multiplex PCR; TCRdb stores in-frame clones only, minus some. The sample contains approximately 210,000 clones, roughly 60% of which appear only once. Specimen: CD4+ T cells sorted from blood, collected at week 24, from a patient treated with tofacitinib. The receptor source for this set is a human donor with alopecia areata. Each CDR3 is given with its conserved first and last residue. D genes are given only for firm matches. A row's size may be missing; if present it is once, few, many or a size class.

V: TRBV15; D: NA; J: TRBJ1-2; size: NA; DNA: TGTGCCACCAGCAGAGAGGGGGTTGGCTATGGCTACACCTTC; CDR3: CATSREGVGYGYTF
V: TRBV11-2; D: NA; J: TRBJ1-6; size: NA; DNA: TGTGCCAGCAGCTCGGACAAGTGGGGGTGGAATTCACCCCTCCACTTT; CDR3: CASSSDKWGWNSPLHF
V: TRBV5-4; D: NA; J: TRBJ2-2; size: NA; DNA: TGTGCCAGCAGCGCTAGGGTTCACACCGGGGAGCTGTTTTTT; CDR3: CASSARVHTGELFF
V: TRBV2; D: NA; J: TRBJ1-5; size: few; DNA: TGTGCCAGCAGTGGATCGGGGTATAGCAATCAGCCCCAGCATTTT; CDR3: CASSGSGYSNQPQHF
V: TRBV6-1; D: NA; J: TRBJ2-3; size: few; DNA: TGTGCCAGCAGCGGACAGTTAGATACGCAGTATTTT; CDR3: CASSGQLDTQYF
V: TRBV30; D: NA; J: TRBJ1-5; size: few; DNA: TGTGCCTGGACCCCGGACAGAAATCAGCCCCAGCATTTT; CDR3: CAWTPDRNQPQHF
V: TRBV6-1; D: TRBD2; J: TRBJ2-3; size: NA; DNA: TGTGCCAGCAGTGAAATGGCTAGCGGGGGTGATACGCAGTATTTT; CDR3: CASSEMASGGDTQYF
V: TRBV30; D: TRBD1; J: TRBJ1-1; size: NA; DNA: TGTGCCTGGAGTGCAGGGGGAGTCACTGAAGCTTTCTTT; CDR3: CAWSAGGVTEAFF
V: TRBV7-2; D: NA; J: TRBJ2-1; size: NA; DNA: TGTGCCAGCAGCTTAGCGGGCGGGTGGGCCAAGGGTTCCAATGAGCAGTTCTTC; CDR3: CASSLAGGWAKGSNEQFF
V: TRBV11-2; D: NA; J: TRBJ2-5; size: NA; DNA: TGTGCCAGCGGGCAGGGGGAGACCCAGTACTTC; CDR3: CASGQGETQYF
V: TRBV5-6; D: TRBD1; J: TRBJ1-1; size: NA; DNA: TGTGCCAGCAGTTTCTCCTTGGACAGGGAGGCTTTCTTT; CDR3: CASSFSLDREAFF
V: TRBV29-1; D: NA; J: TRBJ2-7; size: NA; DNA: TGCAGCGTTGTATGGATTGGTGTTCACGAGCAGTACTTC; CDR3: CSVVWIGVHEQYF
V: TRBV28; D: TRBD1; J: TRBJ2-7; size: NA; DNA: TGTGCCAGCACTCCCCCAGGGACAGATGCCTACGAGCAGTACTTC; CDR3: CASTPPGTDAYEQYF
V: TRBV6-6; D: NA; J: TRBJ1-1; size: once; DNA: TGTGCCAGCAGTTACCCGGCAGGGTTGAACACTGAAGCTTTCTTT; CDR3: CASSYPAGLNTEAFF
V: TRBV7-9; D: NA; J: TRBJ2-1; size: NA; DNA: TGTGCCAGCAGCTTAAATCGGGGGATAAACAATGAGCAGTTCTTC; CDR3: CASSLNRGINNEQFF
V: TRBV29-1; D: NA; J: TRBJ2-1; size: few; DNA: TGCAGCGTTGATTTTGCGGGGCTCTACAATGAGCAGTTCTTC; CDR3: CSVDFAGLYNEQFF
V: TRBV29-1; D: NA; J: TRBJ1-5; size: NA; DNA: TGCAGCGTTGGTGAGGGGGGCAATCAGCCCCAGCATTTT; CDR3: CSVGEGGNQPQHF
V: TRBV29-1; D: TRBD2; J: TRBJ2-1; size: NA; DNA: TGCAGCGTAACCATAGCGGGGGCCACCTGGAATGAGCAGTTCTTC; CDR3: CSVTIAGATWNEQFF
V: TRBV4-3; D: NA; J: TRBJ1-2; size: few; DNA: TGCGCCAGCAGCCAAGTTGGCATCTATGGCTACACCTTC; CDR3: CASSQVGIYGYTF
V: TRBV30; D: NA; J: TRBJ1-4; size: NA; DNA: TGTGCCTGGGCCCCGGGACACGGAGAAAAACTGTTTTTT; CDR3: CAWAPGHGEKLFF
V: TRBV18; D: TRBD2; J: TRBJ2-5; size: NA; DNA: TGTGCCAGCTCACCCCGGACTAGCGGGGGGACAGAGACCCAGTACTTC; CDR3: CASSPRTSGGTETQYF
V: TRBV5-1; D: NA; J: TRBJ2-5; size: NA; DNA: TGCGCCAGCAGCTCCTACTTAGGGCAGCAAGAGACCCAGTACTTC; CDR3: CASSSYLGQQETQYF
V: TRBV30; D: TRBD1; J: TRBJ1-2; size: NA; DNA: TGTGCGTACGCGGCGGGACAGGGTTATGGCTACACCTTC; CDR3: CAYAAGQGYGYTF
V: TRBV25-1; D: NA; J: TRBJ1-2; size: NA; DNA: TGTGCCAGCAGTGAATATACAGGGAACTATGGCTACACCTTC; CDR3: CASSEYTGNYGYTF
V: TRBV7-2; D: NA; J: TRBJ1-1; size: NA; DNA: TGTGCCAGCAGGACGATCTTGGTGAACACTGAAGCTTTCTTT; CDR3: CASRTILVNTEAFF
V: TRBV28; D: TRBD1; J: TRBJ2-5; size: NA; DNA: TGTGCCAGCAGTTTCGGACAGGGTGGGACCCAGTACTTC; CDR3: CASSFGQGGTQYF
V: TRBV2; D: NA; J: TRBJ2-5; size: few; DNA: TGTGCCAGCAGACAACGGGACTCGGAGACCCAGTACTTC; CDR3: CASRQRDSETQYF
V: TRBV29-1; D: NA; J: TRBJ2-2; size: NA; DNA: TGCAGCGTGTCGAACACCGGGGAGCTGTTTTTT; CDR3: CSVSNTGELFF
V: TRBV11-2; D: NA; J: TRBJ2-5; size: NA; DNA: TGTGCCAGCAGCTCTCCCCGGGGGCGGGAGACCCAGTACTTC; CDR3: CASSSPRGRETQYF
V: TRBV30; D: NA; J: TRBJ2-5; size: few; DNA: TGTGCCTGGAGCAGGAGGGCCCAAGAGACCCAGTACTTC; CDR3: CAWSRRAQETQYF
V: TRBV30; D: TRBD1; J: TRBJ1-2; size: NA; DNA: TGTGCCTGGGGGGGACAGGGCGTCTATGGCTACACCTTC; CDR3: CAWGGQGVYGYTF
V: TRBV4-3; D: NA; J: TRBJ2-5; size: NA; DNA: TGCGCCAGCAGCCTCCGTGCGGACCAAGAGACCCAGTACTTC; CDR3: CASSLRADQETQYF
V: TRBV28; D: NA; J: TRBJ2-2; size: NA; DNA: TGTGCCAGCAGAAAACCGGGACTGAGACACACCGGGGAGCTGTTTTTT; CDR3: CASRKPGLRHTGELFF
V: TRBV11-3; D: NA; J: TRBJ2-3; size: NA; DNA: TGTGCCAGCAGCTACTCGGGGGAGGCAGATACGCAGTATTTT; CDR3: CASSYSGEADTQYF
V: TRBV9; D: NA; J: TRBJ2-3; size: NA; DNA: TGTGCCAGCAGCGTAGCAGGGACCCAGCCAGATACGCAGTATTTT; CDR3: CASSVAGTQPDTQYF
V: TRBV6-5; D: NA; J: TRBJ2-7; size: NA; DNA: TGTGCCAGCAGTGGGGGACACACGACCTACGAGCAGTACTTC; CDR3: CASSGGHTTYEQYF
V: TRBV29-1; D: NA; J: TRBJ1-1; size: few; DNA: TGCAGCTCTAATACGTCTCCCCCCACTGAAGCTTTCTTT; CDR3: CSSNTSPPTEAFF